Listed here are 9 T cell receptor beta chains from one sample, sequenced in a study of T cell responses to AZD1222 COVID-19 vaccine (dated by TCRdb to the early 2020s). The sample's time point label, decoded: about 28 days (+/-7) after the second vaccine dose. The library was built by means of the immunoSEQ multiplex PCR assay. In its TCRdb copy, this immuneACCESS table keeps in-frame sequences only and misses some clones. Where compared with another copy, unresolved V genes explain less than half of these, and the others have no known cause. For this sample there are 100,000 or so clones; over 75% appear just once. The ten largest clones take up 10% of the sample. Sequencing used peripheral blood, obtained 28 days after the second AZD1222 dose. The receptor set was obtained from an adult who received the AZD1222 COVID-19 vaccine.

This clone was detected once. This chain connects TRBV4-3 to TRBJ1-5, with D uncertain. Germline CDR1 LGHNA, CDR2 YSLEER. The CDR3 runs to 15 residues. Trimming pared 1 base from V and 2 bases from J, leaving 9 bases between. CDR3 in DNA: TGCGCCAGCAGCCAAGCGCTGGCGGGCAATCAGCCCCAGCATTTT. Protein: CASSQALAGNQPQHF.

This rearrangement joins TRBV20-1 to TRBJ1-2, with no clear D. The ends were cut back, 3 bases at V and 0 bases at J, with 5 bases in the middle. The length of the CDR3 is 12 residues. The germline V gene has CDR1 DFQATT and CDR2 SNEGSKA (reference sequence). The CDR3 DNA is TGCAGTGCTAGTACTGCTAACTATGGCTACACCTTC. As protein: CSASTANYGYTF.

The chain recombines TRBV6-4 with TRBJ2-1; TRBD1 or TRBD2 may be the D gene (5 bases each). This CDR3 contains 15 residues. Germline V gene sequence: CDR1 MRHNA, CDR2 SNTAGT. Trimming shortened V by 3 bases and J by 5 bases, and 14 bases separated the two germline ends. The CDR3 here is CASSDMGRANNEQFF. CDR3 sequence (DNA): TGTGCCAGCAGTGATATGGGACGGGCGAACAATGAGCAGTTCTTC.

This clone occurred a few times. The chain has TRBV3-1 (or the pseudogene TRBV3-2) and TRBJ1-1, with D uncertain. In germline, CDR1 is LGHDT, CDR2 YNNKEL (reference sequence). Trimming shortened V by 6 bases and J by 3 bases, and 11 bases separated the two germline ends. This CDR3 spans 13 amino acids. CDR3 region: CASSRGWDTEAFF. In DNA form, the CDR3 reads TGTGCCAGCAGTCGTGGCTGGGACACTGAAGCTTTCTTT.

This clone was observed once. The V gene is TRBV5-8, the J gene TRBJ1-2; D unclear. The length of the CDR3 is 13 residues. Trimming removed 2 bases from V and 6 bases from J, with 11 bases in between. Germline V gene lookup returns CDR1 SGHTS and CDR2 YDEGEE. CDR3 residues: CASSLLLKHGYTF. The CDR3 DNA reads TGTGCCAGCAGCTTATTACTGAAGCATGGCTACACCTTC. Using reference TRBV5-8 and TRBJ1-2 for the parts outside the CDR3, the full variable domain is EAGVTQSPTHLIKTRGQQATLRCSPISGHTSVYWYQQALGLGLQFLLWYDEGEERNRGNFPPRFSGRQFPNYSSELNVNALELEDSALYLCASSLLLKHGYTFGSGTRLTVV.

The genes are TRBV5-6 and TRBJ1-2; D may be TRBD1 (5 bases). CDR1 is SGHDT, CDR2 YYEEEE, per germline. Trimming stripped 0 bases from V and 4 bases from J, with 7 bases between. This CDR3 is 13 amino acids long. DNA for the CDR3: TGTGCCAGCAGCTTGGAAGGGGTCTATGGCTACACCTTC. Protein sequence: CASSLEGVYGYTF.

The DNA for the CDR3 is TGTGCCAGCAGCAAATCTGGGACGGAGGGACCAAGATATCAGAAGACCCAGTACTTC. Protein: CASSKSGTEGPRYQKTQYF. The rearrangement uses TRBV21-1 and TRBJ2-5; the table's D call, TRBD2, was not checked against the DNA. TRBV21-1 is marked as a pseudogene. This CDR3 spans 19 amino acids.

The gene calls are TRBV5-1 and TRBJ2-3; the D gene is possibly TRBD1 (6 bases). Per germline, CDR1 SGHRS and CDR2 YFSETQ. This CDR3 is 16 amino acids long. V lost 1 base and J 0 bases, leaving 12 bases between the germline ends. CDR3: CASSLRQDASTDTQYF. In DNA, the CDR3 is TGCGCCAGCAGCTTGAGACAGGACGCTAGCACAGATACGCAGTATTTT.

V usage is TRBV27 and J usage is TRBJ2-6; D not certain. Deletions cut 3 bases from V and 4 bases from J, with 4 bases between. This CDR3 is 13 amino acids long. Germline V gene lookup returns CDR1 MNHEY and CDR2 SMNVEV (reference sequence). The CDR3 region has the DNA TGTGCCAGCAGTTTTCAAGGGGCCAACGTCCTGACTTTC. As protein: CASSFQGANVLTF.